A single sample is the source of the 26 T cell receptor beta chains below, sequenced in a study of vaccination effects on CD4 cells after COVID-19 (dated by TCRdb to between 2021 and 2024). No antigen has been identified for these receptors. Libraries were constructed by the immunoSEQ multiplex PCR assay. As stored in TCRdb, this immuneACCESS dataset retains in-frame rearrangements with V and J assigned. A fraction of the clones does not appear; measured against another copy, unresolved V genes explain less than half of the discrepancy, and the remainder lacks a known reason. For this sample there are over 25,000 clones; 70% to 80% appear just once. Roughly 30% of the sample is in the top ten clones. The ViraFEST assay stimulated PBMC with viral peptide pools and then used TCR sequencing to identify antigen-specific CD4+ T cell clonotypes by expansion. After roughly 11 days of culture, CD4+ T cells were isolated with the EasySep CD4+ T cell isolation kit. None of the healthy vaccine recipients had a prior SARS-CoV-2 infection, which was confirmed by nucleocapsid antibody tests that came back negative both before and after vaccination.

This sample comprised CD4+ T cells from PBMCs cultured with SARS-CoV-2 spike peptides, obtained before COVID-19 vaccination. The intended sense of this specimen's cell subset or site label: SARS-CoV-2 spike overlapping peptide pool stimulation. These receptors came from a human donor who received a COVID-19 vaccine.

This clone came up many times. The V gene is TRBV28, the J gene TRBJ1-2; possibly TRBD1 for D (6 bases). The CDR3 sequence is 14 residues long. Deletions cut 11 bases from V and 4 bases from J, with 20 bases between. CDR1 and CDR2 (germline): MDHEN, SYDVKM. Here the CDR3 reads CASRGGPDSYGYTF. The CDR3 DNA sequence: TGTGCCTCCCGGGGGGGGCCCGACAGCTATGGCTACACCTTC.

The chain employs TRBV23-1 and TRBJ2-7; 10 bases match TRBD1. TRBV23-1 is classed as an ORF, of uncertain function. The CDR3 extends over 14 amino acids. V dropped 7 bases and J dropped 3; count of bases not matched to a gene: 6. The CDR3 sequence: CASTDGTGVYEQYF. In DNA, the CDR3 is TGCGCCAGCACCGACGGGACAGGGGTCTACGAGCAGTACTTC.

The chain joins TRBV6-2 or TRBV6-3 to TRBJ2-7; either TRBD1 or TRBD2 may fit D (6 bases each). This CDR3 comprises 15 residues. Germline V CDR1 and CDR2: MNHEY, SVGEGT. V shed 6 bases and J shed 0 bases, with 15 bases lying between them. The CDR3, as DNA: TGTGCCAGCAGCCCGGGGGCCTATCTCTCCTACGAGCAGTACTTC. Its translation: CASSPGAYLSYEQYF.

This clone was counted a single time. This rearrangement joins TRBV11-2 to TRBJ2-2; D call uncertain. Germline V gives CDR1 SGHAT, CDR2 FQNNGV. V lost 1 base and J 5 bases, leaving 8 bases between the germline ends. This CDR3 has 14 amino acids. CDR3 sequence: CASSLGPRTGELFF. CDR3 bases: TGTGCCAGCAGCTTAGGACCGCGGACCGGGGAGCTGTTTTTT.

The rearrangement uses TRBV19 and TRBJ2-7; 10 nucleotides agree with TRBD2. After removal of 5 bases from V and 6 bases from J, the junction contained 10 bases not matched to a gene. The CDR3 is 15 residues long. The V gene's germline CDR1 is LNHDA and CDR2 SQIVND (reference sequence). The CDR3 DNA is TGTGCCAGTAGTCCACCTTGGCTAGCGGGAGTCGAGCAGTACTTC. Translated, it gives CASSPPWLAGVEQYF.

The chain has TRBV29-1 and TRBJ1-2, with D tentatively TRBD1 (6 bases). The V gene lost 4 bases and the J gene lost 3 bases, with 15 bases spanning the gap. Germline CDR1 SQVTM, CDR2 ANQGSEA. CDR3 length: 14 amino acids. The CDR3, as DNA: TGCAGCGTTGCTAAACAACAGGGATACTATGGCTACACCTTC. Amino acids: CSVAKQQGYYGYTF.

This clone has only a few counts. The chain uses TRBV30 and TRBJ2-3; D perhaps matches TRBD2 (6 bases). V gave up 2 bases and J gave up 8 bases, with 14 bases separating them. CDR1 is GTSNPN, CDR2 SVGIG, per germline (reference sequence). The CDR3 totals 13 residues. CDR3 DNA sequence: TGTGCCTGGAGTCTCGGGGGTCCAGGTACGCAGTATTTT. The encoded protein is CAWSLGGPGTQYF. The full variable domain, in which reference TRBV30 and TRBJ2-3 provide the parts outside the CDR3, is SQTIHQWPATLVQPVGSPLSLECTVEGTSNPNLYWYRQAAGRGLQLLFYSVGIGQISSEVPQNLSASRPQDRQFILSSKKLLLSDSGFYLCAWSLGGPGTQYFGPGTRLTVL.

The chain couples TRBV4-3 to TRBJ1-2; maybe TRBD1 (5 bases). The CDR3 is 13 residues long. In germline, CDR1 is LGHNA, CDR2 YSLEER. Trimming took 0 bases from V and 5 from J, leaving 7 bases between them. The CDR3 DNA is TGCGCCAGCAGCCAAGATAGGGGTTATGGCTACACCTTC. This codes for CASSQDRGYGYTF.

The V call is TRBV18, the J call TRBJ2-7; D is perhaps TRBD1 (6 bases). Deletions cut 2 bases from V and 0 bases from J, with 8 bases between. Germline assignment: CDR1 KGHSH and CDR2 LQKENI. The CDR3 sequence is 14 residues long. The CDR3 sequence: CASSPGQFSYEQYF. As DNA, the CDR3 is TGTGCCAGCTCACCAGGACAGTTCTCCTACGAGCAGTACTTC.

V is TRBV30 and J is TRBJ1-5; possible D gene TRBD1, 5 bases. The CDR3 has 16 amino acids. Germline V gives CDR1 GTSNPN, CDR2 SVGIG (reference sequence). Deletions cut 4 bases from V and 4 bases from J, with 20 bases between. In DNA form, the CDR3 reads TGTGCCTGGACCCCCATGGGCAGGGCATGGAATCAGCCCCAGCATTTT. It encodes CAWTPMGRAWNQPQHF.

This chain joins TRBV11-2 and TRBJ2-7; TRBD2 matches at 8 bases. Germline loops: CDR1 SGHAT, CDR2 FQNNGV. V lost 6 bases, J lost 8 bases, and 9 bases stayed unmatched. The CDR3 runs to 13 residues. CDR3 bases: TGTGCCAGCAGAGTCGCTAGCGGGTTTCAGCAGTACTTC. This encodes CASRVASGFQQYF.

The chain combines TRBV5-1 with TRBJ2-1, with a weak D call TRBD2 (6 bases). V lost 4 bases and J lost 6, with 23 bases in between. Per the germline V gene, CDR1 is SGHRS and CDR2 is YFSETQ. The CDR3 is 17 amino acids. CDR3 DNA: TGCGCCAGCAGCCCCGCTGCCGGGACTTTGGGTGGCAATGAGCAGTTCTTC. This translates into CASSPAAGTLGGNEQFF.

V and J are TRBV9 and TRBJ1-4; maybe TRBD1 (5 bases). Germline CDR1 is SGDLS and CDR2 is YYNGEE. The V gene lost 3 bases and the J gene lost 0 bases, with 6 bases spanning the gap. This CDR3 is built from 14 residues. The CDR3: CASSGGATNEKLFF. The CDR3 region has the DNA TGTGCCAGCAGCGGGGGGGCAACTAATGAAAAACTGTTTTTT. The full variable domain, in which reference TRBV9 and TRBJ1-4 provide the parts outside the CDR3, is DSGVTQTPKHLITATGQRVTLRCSPRSGDLSVYWYQQSLDQGLQFLIQYYNGEERAKGNILERFSAQQFPDLHSELNLSSLELGDSALYFCASSGGATNEKLFFGSGTQLSVL.

This chain links TRBV18 with TRBJ2-3, with D perhaps matching TRBD1 (6 bases). Germline-derived CDR1 and CDR2 are KGHSH and LQKENI. V lost 4 bases and J 0 bases, leaving 17 bases between the germline ends. The CDR3 runs 17 residues. This CDR3 is CASSLRPPGQSTDTQYF. Here the CDR3 DNA reads TGTGCCAGCTCACTTAGGCCCCCAGGACAGAGCACAGATACGCAGTATTTT.

This chain links TRBV18 with TRBJ1-5; no definite D call. Trimming took 6 bases from V and 4 from J, leaving 10 bases between them. Germline CDR1 KGHSH, CDR2 LQKENI. CDR3 length: 13 residues. The CDR3, as DNA: TGTGCCAGCTCTCACGGACTAAATCAGCCCCAGCATTTT. Residues: CASSHGLNQPQHF.

This clone was counted a few times. This rearrangement joins TRBV5-4 to TRBJ1-6, with TRBD1 matching 12 bases. The CDR3 is 15 residues long. The trim removed 4 bases at V and 7 bases at J, leaving 3 bases unmatched. Germline CDR1 is SGHNT and CDR2 is YYREEE (reference sequence). The CDR3 DNA sequence: TGTGCCAGCAGCGGGGGACAGGGGGCCAATTCACCCCTCCACTTT. Translated: CASSGGQGANSPLHF.

This clone was counted between two and nine times. V is TRBV5-1 and J is TRBJ2-6, with D perhaps given as TRBD1 or TRBD2 (7 bases each). Trimming removed 2 bases at V and 3 bases at J, with 18 bases between. This CDR3 spans 18 amino acids. From germline, CDR1 is SGHRS and CDR2 YFSETQ. CDR3 coding DNA: TGCGCCAGCAGCTTCGGAGGGGGAGGGGGCTTTGGGGCCAACGTCCTGACTTTC. Translated, it gives CASSFGGGGGFGANVLTF.

The rearrangement joins TRBV6-4 to TRBJ1-1, with D possibly being TRBD1 (5 bases). The CDR3 extends over 13 amino acids. Trimming removed 3 bases from V and 5 bases from J, with 10 bases in between. From germline, CDR1 is MRHNA and CDR2 SNTAGT. Here the CDR3 reads CASSEARGTEAFF. DNA of the CDR3: TGTGCCAGCAGTGAGGCTCGGGGGACTGAAGCTTTCTTT.

V and J are TRBV29-1 and TRBJ2-5, with D uncertain. CDR1 SQVTM and CDR2 ANQGSEA come from the germline V gene. V was trimmed by 1 base and J by 4 bases, leaving 7 bases between them. The CDR3 loop spans 12 amino acids. The CDR3 spells CSVEGSGETQYF. In nucleotides, the CDR3 is TGCAGCGTTGAAGGTTCGGGAGAGACCCAGTACTTC.

The chain has TRBV5-8 and TRBJ1-1; the D is unclear. V shed 1 base and J shed 8 bases, with 6 bases lying between them. The CDR3 consists of 11 residues. Germline lookup yields CDR1 SGHTS and CDR2 YDEGEE. The CDR3 here is CASSLLSEAFF. The CDR3 region has the DNA TGTGCCAGCAGCTTGTTATCAGAAGCTTTCTTT.

V usage is TRBV5-6 and J usage is TRBJ2-7; TRBD1 aligns across 9 bases. This CDR3 has 17 amino acids. Germline V gene data show CDR1 as SGHDT and CDR2 as YYEEEE. The ends lost 3 bases at V and 4 bases at J; junction bases unmatched: 14. CDR3 sequence reads: CASSSYTSGTGNYEQYF. DNA for the CDR3: TGTGCCAGCAGCTCGTACACCTCCGGGACAGGGAATTACGAGCAGTACTTC.

CDR3 protein: CSASWTATFLNTEAFF. Written as DNA, the CDR3 is TGCAGTGCTAGTTGGACAGCCACCTTCCTGAACACTGAAGCTTTCTTT. The chain links TRBV20-1 to TRBJ1-1, with D tentatively TRBD1 (6 bases). Per the germline V gene, CDR1 is DFQATT and CDR2 is SNEGSKA (reference sequence). This CDR3 region has 16 residues. With 3 bases removed from V and 0 bases from J, the gap between germline ends came to 17 bases.

The V gene is TRBV20-1, the J gene TRBJ2-7; 8 bases align to TRBD1. Germline lookup yields CDR1 DFQATT and CDR2 SNEGSKA (reference sequence). The CDR3 totals 11 residues. Germline trimming cut 5 bases from V and 5 bases from J; bases unmatched to any gene: 2. Written as DNA, the CDR3 is TGCAGTGCTCGGACAGGGCACGAGCAGTACTTC. It yields the protein CSARTGHEQYF.

This clone was seen once. This rearrangement joins TRBV5-4 to TRBJ2-7; D could derive from TRBD1 or TRBD2 (5 bases each). The CDR3 totals 13 residues. Between the trimmed V and J ends, which lost 3 bases and 3 bases, there was a span of 10 bases. Germline lookup yields CDR1 SGHNT and CDR2 YYREEE (reference sequence). DNA for the CDR3: TGTGCCAGCAGCTCCCGGGACGTCTACGAGCAGTACTTC. It codes for CASSSRDVYEQYF.

The CDR3 DNA is TGTGCCTGGAGCAGGGGAAAGTACGAGCAGTACTTC. It encodes CAWSRGKYEQYF. The chain recombines TRBV30 with TRBJ2-7, with D tentatively TRBD1 (6 bases). Trimming removed 3 bases at V and 4 bases at J, with 10 bases between. The CDR3 covers 12 residues. Per the germline V gene, CDR1 is GTSNPN and CDR2 is SVGIG (reference sequence).

The genes are TRBV27 and TRBJ1-2, with D possibly being TRBD1 (6 bases). In germline, CDR1 is MNHEY, CDR2 SMNVEV (reference sequence). The germline V and J ends were trimmed by 3 bases and 4 bases, with 9 bases remaining between them. This CDR3 spans 13 amino acids. CDR3 sequence: CASSFRGAYGYTF. CDR3 nucleotide sequence: TGTGCCAGCAGTTTTCGGGGGGCCTATGGCTACACCTTC.